The 31 T cell receptor beta chains given below trace back to one sample, sequenced in a study of T cell repertoires in cytomegalovirus infection. TCRdb re-derived calls from the reads in MiXCR, one entry per CDR3 protein. The table shows roughly 600,000 distinct CDR3 sequences, with roughly 26% occurring only once. Material: CD8+ T cells from PBMCs. The receptors were sampled from a human donor in good health (CMV status not recorded). Some clones in this sample may be carry-over from other donors' samples.

This clonotype showed up many times. This chain uses TRBV28 with TRBJ1-4; D is possibly TRBD1 (5 bases). Trimming removed 5 bases from V and 8 bases from J, with 18 bases in between. Looked up from germline, CDR1 is MDHEN and CDR2 is SYDVKM. The CDR3 has 15 amino acids. The chain's CDR3 is CASSALQAAGEKLFF. CDR3 nucleotide sequence: TGTGCCAGCAGTGCCTTACAGGCGGCAGGGGAAAAACTGTTTTTT.

This clonotype was observed a handful of times. V is TRBV7-8 and J is TRBJ2-7, with 7 bases fitting TRBD1. Per the germline V gene, CDR1 is SGHVS and CDR2 is FQNEAQ. This CDR3 region has 13 residues. V dropped 1 base and J dropped 6; count of bases not matched to a gene: 3. The CDR3 region has the DNA TGTGCCAGCAGCTTAGGGCCAGGGGGCGAGCAGTACGTC. This translates into CASSLGPGGEQYV.

This clonotype was counted only a few times. The rearrangement uses TRBV6-8 and TRBJ1-2, with D perhaps matching TRBD1 (5 bases). This CDR3 has 14 residues. The germline V gene encodes CDR1 MNHGY and CDR2 SAAAGT. V gave up 2 bases and J gave up 4 bases, with 11 bases separating them. The CDR3 reads CASSYRGEAYGYTF. The DNA of the CDR3 is TGTGCCAGCAGTTACCGAGGGGAGGCCTATGGCTACACCTTC.

This clonotype was observed at least ten times. The V call is TRBV7-2, the J call TRBJ2-2; 8 nucleotides agree with TRBD2. This CDR3 spans 15 amino acids. Unmatched junction bases numbered 8, after V lost 7 bases and J lost 4 bases. Germline V gene data show CDR1 as SGHTA and CDR2 as FQGNSA. The CDR3 loop is CASTPGGGRTGELFF. The CDR3 nucleotides are TGTGCCAGCACCCCCGGGGGGGGCCGCACCGGGGAGCTGTTTTTT.

J is TRBJ2-7 and V is TRBV28; no firm D call. This CDR3 is built from 16 residues. The germline CDR1 and CDR2 sequences are MDHEN and SYDVKM. V was trimmed by 3 bases and J by 1 base, leaving 16 bases between them. The CDR3 sequence: CASSFSRRKGSYEQYV. CDR3 coding DNA: TGTGCCAGCAGTTTTTCCCGAAGGAAGGGATCCTACGAGCAGTACGTC.

There are a few counts of this clonotype. The V call is TRBV7-9, the J call TRBJ2-7, with D perhaps TRBD1 (5 bases). Trimming removed 1 base at V and 5 bases at J, with 12 bases between. Looked up from germline, CDR1 is SEHNR and CDR2 is FQNEAQ (reference sequence). The CDR3 extends over 14 amino acids. CDR3 nucleotides: TGTGCCAGCAGCTTAGGGGGAACAGGCCACGAGCAGTACGTC. It codes for CASSLGGTGHEQYV.

CDR3 loop: CASSYSGTSLYTQDTQYF. The DNA for the CDR3 is TGTGCCAGCAGTTACTCGGGGACTAGCCTCTATACACAGGATACGCAGTATTTT. The chain employs TRBV6-6 and TRBJ2-3, with 9 bases fitting TRBD2. CDR3 length equals 18 residues. After removal of 0 bases from V and 6 bases from J, the junction contained 13 bases not matched to a gene. Per the germline V gene, CDR1 is MNHNY and CDR2 is SVGAGI (reference sequence).

Many counts were recorded for this clonotype. The chain carries TRBV6-2 or TRBV6-3 and TRBJ2-7; 9 bases line up with TRBD1. Germline V gives CDR1 MNHEY, CDR2 SVGEGT. The CDR3 contains 15 residues. Unmatched junction bases numbered 9, after V lost 4 bases and J lost 5 bases. The CDR3 region has the DNA TGTGCCAGCAGTTTAACGGGACAGGGTGTTCACGAGCAGTACGTC. This codes for CASSLTGQGVHEQYV.

This clonotype has only a few counts. The chain's CDR3 is CSARVGVSDTYTGELFF. The CDR3 nucleotides read TGCAGTGCTAGAGTAGGTGTAAGCGACACCTACACCGGGGAGCTGTTTTTT. V usage is TRBV20-1 and J usage is TRBJ2-2; D not certain. CDR1 is DFQATT and CDR2 is SNEGSKA in the germline V gene (reference sequence). Trimming stripped 1 base from V and 3 bases from J, with 18 bases between. This CDR3 contains 17 residues.

The chain carries TRBV19 and TRBJ2-2, with 9 bases aligning to TRBD2. V dropped 5 bases and J dropped 2; count of bases not matched to a gene: 12. Germline V gene lookup returns CDR1 LNHDA and CDR2 SQIVND (reference sequence). CDR3 length equals 18 residues. The CDR3 protein is CASSFPTSGLRNTGELFF. The CDR3 DNA sequence: TGTGCCAGTAGTTTTCCGACTAGCGGACTTCGCAACACCGGGGAGCTGTTTTTT.

This clonotype was seen repeatedly, ten times or more. This chain uses TRBV7-6 with TRBJ2-5; perhaps D is TRBD1 or TRBD2 (5 bases each). Trimming took 1 base from V and 2 from J, leaving 17 bases between them. Per the germline V gene, CDR1 is SGHVS and CDR2 is FNYEAQ. The CDR3 is 17 amino acids. Here the CDR3 DNA reads TGTGCCAGCAGCTTAGGCCGGGACCGGACGCCTCAAGAGACCCAGTACTTC. It encodes CASSLGRDRTPQETQYF. Full variable domain (remainder filled in from reference TRBV7-6 and TRBJ2-5): GAGVSQSPRYKVTKRGQDVALRCDPISGHVSLYWYRQALGQGPEFLTYFNYEAQQDKSGLPNDRFSAERPEGSISTLTIQRTEQRDSAMYRCASSLGRDRTPQETQYFGPGTRLLVL.

This clonotype was observed a few times. This chain connects TRBV10-2 to TRBJ2-7; 8 bases line up with TRBD1. CDR1 WSHSY and CDR2 SAAADI come from the germline V gene. Losses at the gene ends were 4 bases for V and 1 base for J; bases not matched to a gene: 6. This CDR3 has 15 amino acids. This CDR3 reads CASSANRGNSYEQYF. DNA for the CDR3: TGCGCCAGCAGTGCAAACAGGGGGAATTCCTACGAGCAGTACTTC.

This clonotype was counted ten times or more. The chain employs TRBV24-1 and TRBJ2-1; TRBD2 aligns across 10 bases. The trim removed 3 bases at V and 7 bases at J, leaving 8 bases unmatched. There are 16 residues in the CDR3. CDR1 KGHDR and CDR2 SFDVKD come from the germline V gene. The CDR3 nucleotides are TGTGCCACCAGTGATATCAGCGGGGGGGCCGGGAATGAGCAGTTCTTC. It is translated as CATSDISGGAGNEQFF.

This clonotype was seen ten or more times. The chain recombines TRBV28 with TRBJ2-2, with a weak D call TRBD2 (6 bases). Trimming removed 6 bases at V and 4 bases at J, with 24 bases between. CDR1 and CDR2 (germline): MDHEN, SYDVKM. The length of the CDR3 is 18 residues. CDR3 in amino acids: CASSPFLTEGLATGELFF. The DNA for the CDR3 is TGTGCCAGCAGCCCATTCCTGACGGAGGGACTGGCCACCGGGGAGCTGTTTTTT.

Worth noting for this clonotype: A much larger clone differs by one base, so this may be a read error. This sequence joins TRBV7-9 and TRBJ1-5; TRBD1 agrees at 10 bases. Germline CDR1 and CDR2: SEHNR and FQNEAQ (reference sequence). The CDR3 has 18 amino acids. CDR3 bases: TGTGCCAACAGCAATCGGGACAGGGGACCACCTAGCAATCAGCCCCAGCATTTT. Translation: CANSNRDRGPPSNQPQHF.

In the case of this clonotype: Being one base from a much bigger clone, this may be a read error. The gene calls are TRBV7-9 and TRBJ2-4; the D gene is possibly TRBD2 (6 bases). The CDR3 sequence is 15 residues long. Per the germline V gene, CDR1 is SEHNR and CDR2 is FQNEAQ (reference sequence). CDR3 DNA: TGTGTCAGCAGCTTAGCGGTCAAGTCCAAAAACATTCAGTACTTC. Its protein is CVSSLAVKSKNIQYF.

On this clonotype: A much larger clone sits a single nucleotide away, making a read error possible. The chain recombines TRBV7-4 with TRBJ2-3; tentatively, D is TRBD2 (6 bases). CDR1 and CDR2 from the germline V gene are SGHVT and SQSDAQ. The CDR3 runs 12 residues. CDR3 nucleotides: TGTGTCAGCAGCACGGGGGCAGATACGCAGTATTTT. This sequence encodes CVSSTGADTQYF.

The chain carries TRBV19 and TRBJ1-1, with unresolved D. The CDR3 is 15 amino acids. Germline loops: CDR1 LNHDA, CDR2 SQIVND (reference sequence). Trimming cost V 7 bases and J 0 bases, with 15 bases left between them. The CDR3 region has the DNA TGTGCCAGTACTCTAGAGGAGGGAATGAACACTGAAGCTTTCTTT. Protein: CASTLEEGMNTEAFF.

This clonotype appeared many times. This rearrangement joins TRBV7-8 to TRBJ1-2; D call uncertain. Trimming cost V 5 bases and J 4 bases, with 20 bases left between them. Germline V gene sequence: CDR1 SGHVS, CDR2 FQNEAQ. The length of the CDR3 is 16 residues. The CDR3 DNA reads TGTGCCAGCAGCGCGAACCCAGGTGGGGTGAGCTATGGCTACACCTTC. Its protein product is CASSANPGGVSYGYTF.

A word on this clonotype: This sequence may be a read error, since a much larger clone differs from it by one base. J is TRBJ2-3 and V is TRBV6-1; tentatively, D is TRBD1 (6 bases). The V and J ends lost 8 bases and 2 bases respectively, with 14 bases between them. Germline-derived CDR1 and CDR2 are MNHNS and SASEGT. The CDR3 consists of 14 residues. CDR3 sequence: CASQGISVTDTQYF. The CDR3 DNA sequence: TGTGCCAGCCAGGGGATTAGCGTCACAGATACGCAGTATTTT.

The chain recombines TRBV4-1 with TRBJ2-3; tentative D call: TRBD1 (6 bases). CDR3 length equals 17 residues. V lost 0 bases, J lost 2 bases, and 15 bases lay in between. Per the germline V gene, CDR1 is MGHRA and CDR2 is YSYEKL. CDR3 DNA: TGCGCCAGCAGCCAAGAGGGGTTGGGACACTCCACAGATACGCAGTATTTT. This codes for CASSQEGLGHSTDTQYF.

This clonotype was seen repeatedly, ten times or more. This sequence joins TRBV28 and TRBJ2-7; 9 bases are shared with TRBD1. The V and J ends lost 6 bases and 5 bases, in that order; junction bases with no gene match: 8. This CDR3 spans 14 amino acids. CDR1 is MDHEN, CDR2 SYDVKM, per germline. DNA for the CDR3: TGTGCCAGCAGCCCCGGGACAGGGAAGAACGAGCAGTACGTC. This translates into CASSPGTGKNEQYV.

This clonotype was seen repeatedly, ten times or more. The chain uses TRBV6-2 or TRBV6-3 and TRBJ1-1; D is uncertain. The germline V and J ends were trimmed by 7 bases and 3 bases, with 12 bases remaining between them. The CDR3 spans 13 residues. CDR1 is MNHEY, CDR2 SVGEGT, per germline. Here the CDR3 reads CASTPGRYTEAFF. The CDR3 DNA is TGTGCCAGCACCCCGGGCCGGTACACTGAAGCTTTCTTT.

Comments on this clonotype: At one boundary the junction diverges from the germline segment, which might be a read error. This chain joins TRBV14 and TRBJ2-1; D unresolved. This CDR3 spans 17 amino acids. Germline CDR1 and CDR2: SGHDN and FVKESK. The CDR3 sequence is CAGSQAATKRAYNEQFF. The CDR3 coding sequence is TGTGCCGGCAGCCAAGCAGCCACCAAGAGAGCTTACAATGAGCAGTTCTTC.

The chain recombines TRBV12-3 or TRBV12-4 with TRBJ2-1; D is possibly TRBD2 (6 bases). V gave up 6 bases and J gave up 3 bases, with 12 bases separating them. This CDR3 comprises 14 residues. The CDR3 sequence is CASRHWDFYNEQFF. As DNA, the CDR3 is TGTGCCAGCAGACACTGGGACTTCTACAATGAGCAGTTCTTC.

In this sample, this clonotype turned up many times. The genes are TRBV7-9 and TRBJ1-4; the D gene is possibly TRBD1 (6 bases). The CDR3 has 13 residues. The germline CDR1 and CDR2 sequences are SEHNR and FQNEAQ (reference sequence). The ends were cut back, 10 bases at V and 4 bases at J, with 13 bases in the middle. CDR3 sequence: CATRTAFNEKLFF. The CDR3 DNA is TGTGCCACCAGGACAGCCTTTAATGAAAAACTGTTTTTT.

This clonotype was recorded a few times. The J gene is TRBJ2-7, the V gene TRBV3-1; D unresolved. Deletions cut 1 base from V and 0 bases from J, with 7 bases between. Germline V gene data show CDR1 as LGHDT and CDR2 as YNNKEL (reference sequence). The CDR3 sequence is 14 residues long. Here the CDR3 reads CASSQVQFSYEQYF. CDR3 DNA sequence: TGTGCCAGCAGCCAAGTTCAATTCTCCTACGAGCAGTACTTC.

This clonotype was picked up many times. The V and J genes are TRBV7-2 and TRBJ1-2; D remains ambiguous. In germline, CDR1 is SGHTA, CDR2 FQGNSA. The ends were cut back, 5 bases at V and 3 bases at J, with 16 bases in the middle. The CDR3 runs 15 residues. The chain's CDR3 is CASSHLEGLYYGYTF. The CDR3 DNA reads TGTGCCAGCAGCCACCTTGAGGGCCTCTACTATGGCTACACCTTC. The whole variable domain, filled in from reference TRBV7-2 and TRBJ1-2, reads GAGVSQSPSNKVTEKGKDVELRCDPISGHTALYWYRQSLGQGLEFLIYFQGNSAPDKSGLPSDRFSAERTGGSVSTLTIQRTQQEDSAVYLCASSHLEGLYYGYTFGSGTRLTVV.

This clonotype was seen ten or more times. CDR3: CASSFLAGTEGTQYF. DNA of the CDR3: TGTGCCAGCAGCTTCCTAGCGGGGACGGAAGGGACCCAGTACTTC. The chain employs TRBV7-9 and TRBJ2-5; 9 bases map to TRBD2. With V trimmed by 3 bases and J by 7 bases, 9 bases remained unmatched. Germline CDR1 and CDR2: SEHNR and FQNEAQ (reference sequence). CDR3 length: 15 residues.

The chain combines TRBV20-1 with TRBJ1-3; D gene unclear. This CDR3 has 15 amino acids. The germline gives CDR1 DFQATT, CDR2 SNEGSKA (reference sequence). V lost 1 base to trimming and J lost 2 bases, with 12 bases between them. CDR3 sequence reads: CSARGETSPGNTIYF. The CDR3 DNA is TGCAGTGCTAGAGGTGAGACTTCACCTGGAAACACCATATATTTT.

The chain employs TRBV20-1 and TRBJ2-5; the D call may be TRBD1 or TRBD2 (5 bases each). This CDR3 comprises 15 residues. CDR1 DFQATT and CDR2 SNEGSKA come from the germline V gene (reference sequence). The ends were cut back, 3 bases at V and 5 bases at J, with 19 bases in the middle. The CDR3 DNA reads as TGCAGTGCTAGGGGGGAAGGGGTTTCGGGGGAGACCCAGTACTTC. It specifies CSARGEGVSGETQYF.